This TCR beta chain is drawn from a study of response to subunit inactivated influenza vaccine. The study's findings and limits: Authors suggested that a seasonal influenza vaccination recruits few new T cells each time.

Comments on this clonotype: Its antigen is still unknown.

TCRdb reanalysed the RT-PCR reads using MiXCR and keeps one entry per CDR3 protein. The sample lists a few hundred thousand distinct CDR3 sequences; 13% to 15% were seen once. This CDR3 is 17 amino acids long. Trimming removed 0 bases from V and 5 bases from J; junction bases left unmatched: 8. CDR1 and CDR2 from the germline V gene are SGHDN and FVKESK. The receptor's source is a man between 50 and 59 years old who received an inactivated influenza vaccine. The chain carries TRBV14 and TRBJ2-7; 12 bases match TRBD2. Sequencing used PBMCs from blood, obtained approximately 12 days after vaccination. The CDR3 region has the DNA TGTGCCAGCAGCCAAGATCTGGCTAGCGGGAGGGCCAACGAGCAGTACTTC. Its translation: CASSQDLASGRANEQYF.